This T cell receptor (beta chain) is drawn from a study of blood T cell repertoires in COVID-19. Sequencing was performed with immunoSEQ multiplex PCR; in TCRdb, only in-frame clones are kept and a portion is missing. Of about 380,000 clones listed, 88% are singletons. This CDR3 has 15 amino acids. The germline V and J ends were trimmed by 3 bases and 5 bases, with 16 bases remaining between them. Germline V CDR1 and CDR2: MGHRA, YSYEKL. The study recruited people aged about 18 to 90 years across some 23 US areas. Participants' reported clinical history set cohort assignment. Among Cohort 3 donors, those recovered had two negative PCRs, clearance, or symptom resolution.

The sequence derives from a woman between 18 and 29 years old who had recovered from COVID-19. The sequenced sample was PBMCs or T cells enriched from blood (not recorded which). The chain links TRBV4-1 to TRBJ1-1; the D is unclear. The CDR3, as DNA: TGCGCCAGCAGCCACAACCCCCCAGGCAGTACTGAAGCTTTCTTT. This gives the protein CASSHNPPGSTEAFF.